The entry below describes one TCR beta chain. This entry belongs to a study of CD8 T cells in Susac syndrome. It was with random hexamers that 0.5 to 1 ug RNA was reverse transcribed. The TCR beta CDR3 was amplified by immunoSEQ multiplex PCR across 54 Vbeta, 13 Jbeta. TCRdb reprocessed the immunoSEQ multiplex PCR reads via MiXCR and lists one record per CDR3 protein. This table holds roughly 200,000 distinct CDR3 sequences, about 94% found once. The ends were cut back, 4 bases at V and 1 base at J, with 11 bases in the middle. Germline V gene sequence: CDR1 SGHNT, CDR2 YYREEE (reference sequence). This CDR3 comprises 14 residues. The diagnostic criteria were recently defined, and patients with Susac syndrome met them for definite or probable disease.

This sequence joins TRBV5-4 and TRBJ1-1; tentative D call: TRBD1 (5 bases). Sequencing was performed on CD4+ T cells from PBMCs. This clonotype was sampled from a human donor with Susac syndrome. CDR3 protein: CASSNRGQNTEAFF. DNA for the CDR3: TGTGCCAGCAGCAACCGGGGCCAGAACACTGAAGCTTTCTTT.